These 26 T cell receptor beta chains were all obtained from the same sample, sequenced in a study of cytomegalovirus exposure and HLA in healthy donors. The primer mix had 60 Vbeta and 13 Jbeta primers. TCRdb's table, derived via immunoSEQ multiplex PCR, lists solely in-frame clones and lacks some. The sample has around 250,000 clones; approximately 80% are singletons. Sequencing was done on a sample of PBMCs. The origin of the receptors is a woman between 55 and 75 years old in good health and CMV-seropositive.

The chain couples TRBV2 to TRBJ1-1; 8 bases map to TRBD1. The germline V gene has CDR1 SNHLY and CDR2 FYNNEI. V shed 6 bases and J 10 bases; nucleotides not matched to a gene: 7. The CDR3 extends over 12 amino acids. In nucleotides, the CDR3 is TGTGCCAGCAGAAGGACAGGGCTTGCAGCTTTCTTT. Translated: CASRRTGLAAFF.

The rearrangement links TRBV20-1 to TRBJ1-1, with a possible D match to TRBD1 (5 bases). Germline loops: CDR1 DFQATT, CDR2 SNEGSKA (reference sequence). The CDR3 spans 11 residues. Trimming removed 3 bases at V and 4 bases at J, with 6 bases between. The CDR3 here is CSARGLTEAFF. The DNA of the CDR3 is TGCAGTGCTAGGGGGCTCACTGAAGCTTTCTTT.

The chain uses TRBV5-1 and TRBJ2-7; 9 nucleotides line up with TRBD1. The V gene's germline CDR1 is SGHRS and CDR2 YFSETQ. The CDR3 consists of 15 residues. Trimming at V came to 4 bases and at J to 7 bases, leaving 12 bases not matched to a gene. CDR3 residues: CASSTRTGAMGEQYF. CDR3 DNA sequence: TGCGCCAGCAGCACCCGGACAGGGGCCATGGGGGAGCAGTACTTC.

This clone was seen more than once but under ten times. The chain combines TRBV19 with TRBJ2-2; 10 bases align to TRBD2. V was clipped by 8 bases and J by 0 bases; unmatched bases: 9. Germline values: CDR1 LNHDA, CDR2 SQIVND (reference sequence). This CDR3 has 17 residues. CDR3 in DNA: TGTGCCAGTCGAATACTAGCGGGATCAGCGAACACCGGGGAGCTGTTTTTT. Translating it yields CASRILAGSANTGELFF. Combining the CDR3 with reference TRBV19 and TRBJ2-2 gives the whole variable domain DGGITQSPKYLFRKEGQNVTLSCEQNLNHDAMYWYRQDPGQGLRLIYYSQIVNDFQKGDIAEGYSVSREKKESFPLTVTSAQKNPTAFYLCASRILAGSANTGELFFGEGSRLTVL.

A remark on this clone: At the DNA level, this CDR3 is encoded by other sequences in the same sample as well. The rearrangement joins TRBV5-1 to TRBJ1-2; D ambiguous. V lost 0 bases, J lost 1 base, and 10 bases lay in between. This CDR3 spans 15 amino acids. Germline CDR1 reads SGHRS; CDR2 reads YFSETQ. CDR3 nucleotide sequence: TGCGCCAGCAGCTTGGGGCAGGTTGGTAACTATGGCTACACCTTC. Its translation is CASSLGQVGNYGYTF. Looking up the rest from reference TRBV5-1 and TRBJ1-2 gives the full variable domain: KAGVTQTPRYLIKTRGQQVTLSCSPISGHRSVSWYQQTPGQGLQFLFEYFSETQRNKGNFPGRFSGRQFSNSRSEMNVSTLELGDSALYLCASSLGQVGNYGYTFGSGTRLTVV.

This rearrangement joins TRBV25-1 to TRBJ1-1; TRBD1 matches at 7 bases. The CDR3 sequence is 16 residues long. Unmatched junction bases numbered 16, after V lost 11 bases and J lost 1 base. Per germline, CDR1 MGHDK and CDR2 SYGVNS. The CDR3 region is CASDPGGDSGNTEAFF. The CDR3 nucleotides are TGTGCCTCCGATCCTGGAGGGGACAGTGGGAACACTGAAGCTTTCTTT.

The V call is TRBV7-9, the J call TRBJ2-3; no definite D call. This CDR3 is built from 14 residues. V was clipped by 11 bases and J by 0 bases, with 15 bases between them. CDR1 is SEHNR and CDR2 is FQNEAQ in the germline V gene (reference sequence). The CDR3 here is CAHVLIASTDTQYF. The CDR3 DNA reads TGTGCCCACGTGCTAATAGCAAGCACAGATACGCAGTATTTT.

The CDR3 spells CAIRPGTSAADTQYF. CDR3 nucleotide sequence: TGTGCCATCAGGCCTGGGACTAGCGCCGCAGATACGCAGTATTTT. This rearrangement joins TRBV10-3 to TRBJ2-3; 10 bases are shared with TRBD2. The CDR3 has 15 amino acids. Germline V gene data show CDR1 as ENHRY and CDR2 as SYGVKD. J lost 4 bases, V lost 6 bases, and 7 bases had no gene match.

The gene calls are TRBV5-6 and TRBJ1-2; D gene unclear. V lost 0 bases to trimming and J lost 8 bases, with 14 bases between them. The CDR3 consists of 14 residues. Germline-derived CDR1 and CDR2 are SGHDT and YYEEEE. DNA of the CDR3: TGTGCCAGCAGCTTGGGGAAAAGCGCTAGGGGCTACACCTTC. Translating it yields CASSLGKSARGYTF.

The chain couples TRBV4-1 to TRBJ2-7; possibly TRBD2 for D (7 bases). Trimming pared 0 bases from V and 3 bases from J, leaving 12 bases between. The V gene's germline CDR1 is MGHRA and CDR2 YSYEKL. The length of the CDR3 is 15 residues. This CDR3 reads CASSQEGRGGYEQYF. The DNA for the CDR3 is TGCGCCAGCAGCCAAGAAGGAAGGGGGGGCTACGAGCAGTACTTC.

J is TRBJ2-1 and V is TRBV2, with 7 bases that match TRBD1. The CDR3 covers 14 residues. Germline lookup yields CDR1 SNHLY and CDR2 FYNNEI. V was pared by 10 bases and J by 6 bases, with 12 bases of the junction left unmatched. The CDR3 reads CANPRSGQTNEQFF. CDR3 sequence (DNA): TGTGCCAATCCAAGGTCGGGACAGACCAATGAGCAGTTCTTC.

V and J are TRBV5-1 and TRBJ2-1; 7 nucleotides agree with TRBD1. The CDR3 runs 16 residues. Germline V gene lookup returns CDR1 SGHRS and CDR2 YFSETQ. Trimming removed 3 bases from V and 5 bases from J; junction bases left unmatched: 11. CDR3: CASSYGDRAGNNEQFF. CDR3 in DNA: TGCGCCAGCAGCTATGGCGACAGGGCCGGGAACAATGAGCAGTTCTTC.

This clone has only a few counts. The gene calls are TRBV2 and TRBJ2-6; D ambiguous. The V end was cut by 7 bases, the J end by 0 bases, with 7 bases between. Germline CDR1 and CDR2: SNHLY and FYNNEI. This CDR3 comprises 14 residues. DNA of the CDR3: TGTGCCAGCATCGAGAGCTCTGGGGCCAACGTCCTGACTTTC. As protein: CASIESSGANVLTF.

The rearrangement links TRBV5-1 to TRBJ1-4; D is uncertain. The V gene's germline CDR1 is SGHRS and CDR2 YFSETQ. This CDR3 spans 14 amino acids. Trimming took off 3 bases at V and 2 bases at J, with 8 bases between the two ends. The CDR3 reads CASSSGITNEKLFF. CDR3 sequence (DNA): TGCGCCAGCAGCTCGGGGATCACTAATGAAAAACTGTTTTTT. Variable domain in full (rest from reference TRBV5-1 and TRBJ1-4): KAGVTQTPRYLIKTRGQQVTLSCSPISGHRSVSWYQQTPGQGLQFLFEYFSETQRNKGNFPGRFSGRQFSNSRSEMNVSTLELGDSALYLCASSSGITNEKLFFGSGTQLSVL.

V is TRBV27 and J is TRBJ1-2, with D uncertain. The V gene's germline CDR1 is MNHEY and CDR2 SMNVEV (reference sequence). The CDR3 runs to 13 residues. Trimming took 3 bases from V and 8 from J, leaving 13 bases between them. CDR3 DNA sequence: TGTGCCAGCAGTTTCCGCCGGGAGAAAGGCTACACCTTC. It specifies CASSFRREKGYTF.

The chain is built from TRBV5-6 and TRBJ2-2, with D perhaps matching TRBD1 (6 bases). The CDR3 has 15 residues. Germline loops: CDR1 SGHDT, CDR2 YYEEEE. V lost 1 base, J lost 7 bases, and 14 bases lay in between. The CDR3 coding sequence is TGTGCCAGCAGCTTGTACGACAGGTCACACGGGGAGCTGTTTTTT. It is translated as CASSLYDRSHGELFF.

This clone was seen only a few times. The V call is TRBV5-1, the J call TRBJ1-5, with D perhaps matching TRBD1 (6 bases). V was shortened by 4 bases and J by 4 bases, with 9 bases between the two germline ends. This CDR3 has 13 amino acids. In germline, CDR1 is SGHRS, CDR2 YFSETQ. CDR3 residues: CASSIQGNQPQHF. CDR3 coding DNA: TGCGCCAGCAGCATCCAGGGGAATCAGCCCCAGCATTTT.

V and J are TRBV4-1 and TRBJ2-2; 10 positions match TRBD2. The CDR3 has 20 amino acids. Germline V gene sequence: CDR1 MGHRA, CDR2 YSYEKL. V gave up 0 bases and J gave up 0 bases; unmatched junction bases: 10. The CDR3 region is CASSQDASGRAFANTGELFF. The DNA of the CDR3 is TGCGCCAGCAGCCAAGACGCGAGCGGGAGGGCCTTTGCGAACACCGGGGAGCTGTTTTTT.

The CDR3 region is CASSTGGGETQYF. The DNA for the CDR3 is TGTGCCAGTAGTACAGGAGGCGGGGAGACCCAGTACTTC. This sequence joins TRBV19 and TRBJ2-5, with D tentatively TRBD2 (5 bases). This CDR3 contains 13 residues. The V end was cut by 4 bases, the J end by 5 bases, with 11 bases between. Germline V CDR1 and CDR2: LNHDA, SQIVND (reference sequence).

The CDR3 is CASSLGTGVADTQYF. The CDR3 DNA reads TGCGCCAGCAGCTTGGGGACAGGGGTTGCAGATACGCAGTATTTT. This rearrangement joins TRBV5-1 to TRBJ2-3; 9 bases align to TRBD1. The CDR3 sequence is 15 residues long. With V trimmed by 0 bases and J by 4 bases, 3 bases remained unmatched. CDR1 and CDR2 (germline): SGHRS, YFSETQ.

This chain connects TRBV2 to TRBJ2-7; 12 nucleotides align to TRBD1. Trimming took 7 bases from V and 4 from J; bases not matched to a gene: 5. Germline loops: CDR1 SNHLY, CDR2 FYNNEI. The CDR3 length is 14 residues. The CDR3 loop reads CASNPGQGAYEQYF. The CDR3 DNA follows: TGTGCCAGCAATCCGGGACAGGGGGCTTACGAGCAGTACTTC.

The chain has TRBV5-4 and TRBJ2-5; 9 nucleotides line up with TRBD1. The length of the CDR3 is 15 residues. The trim removed 0 bases at V and 4 bases at J, leaving 4 bases unmatched. Germline lookup yields CDR1 SGHNT and CDR2 YYREEE (reference sequence). The chain's CDR3 is CASSLVGQGRETQYF. DNA for the CDR3: TGTGCCAGCAGCTTGGTCGGACAGGGGAGAGAGACCCAGTACTTC.

V gene TRBV9 combines with J gene TRBJ2-7; D unresolved. V was pared by 4 bases and J by 1 base, with 9 bases between. CDR1 is SGDLS and CDR2 is YYNGEE in the germline V gene. The CDR3 extends over 13 amino acids. The CDR3 coding sequence is TGTGCCAGCAGCCCCCCCAGGTCCTACGAGCAGTACTTC. Amino acids: CASSPPRSYEQYF.

The sample holds one count of this clone. The CDR3 DNA sequence: TGTGCCAGCTCACCACCGGGGCAGGGAGGCGAAAAACTGTTTTTT. This gives the protein CASSPPGQGGEKLFF. The V call is TRBV18, the J call TRBJ1-4; weak D call: TRBD1 (5 bases). The V gene lost 0 bases and the J gene lost 8 bases, with 13 bases spanning the gap. Germline CDR1 KGHSH, CDR2 LQKENI. The CDR3 contains 15 residues.

The V call is TRBV7-9, the J call TRBJ2-4, with D maybe TRBD1 (5 bases). CDR1 SEHNR and CDR2 FQNEAQ come from the germline V gene (reference sequence). V lost 1 base to trimming and J lost 0 bases, with 13 bases between them. CDR3 length: 17 residues. DNA for the CDR3: TGTGCCAGCAGCTTAGGGGGCCAGATACTAGCCAAAAACATTCAGTACTTC. Translating gives CASSLGGQILAKNIQYF.

This sequence joins TRBV6-1 and TRBJ2-5, with TRBD2 matching 7 bases. This CDR3 has 13 residues. Germline assignment: CDR1 MNHNS and CDR2 SASEGT. Trimming at V came to 5 bases and at J to 1 base, leaving 1 base not matched to a gene. CDR3 sequence (DNA): TGTGCCAGCAGTCCTAGCGGCCAAGAGACCCAGTACTTC. Protein product: CASSPSGQETQYF.